What follows are 7 T cell receptor beta chains derived from one specimen sequenced in a study of blood T cell repertoires in COVID-19. Only in-frame clones appear in the TCRdb table, and some are missing; sequencing was by immunoSEQ multiplex PCR. The sample has about 150,000 clones, about nine tenths seen once. Sequencing was carried out using peripheral blood. These receptors came from a man between 45 and 60 years old who had recovered from COVID-19.

Here the CDR3 reads CASSSGLADTDTQYF. In DNA form, the CDR3 reads TGTGCCAGCAGCAGCGGACTAGCGGACACAGATACGCAGTATTTT. The gene calls are TRBV13 and TRBJ2-3; 10 nucleotides align to TRBD2. V lost 5 bases to trimming and J lost 2 bases; unmatched junction nucleotides: 4. Germline V lookup: CDR1 PRHDT, CDR2 FYEKMQ (reference sequence). CDR3 length: 15 amino acids.

The chain couples TRBV18 to TRBJ1-5, with 7 positions matching TRBD1. V shed 3 bases and J 6 bases; nucleotides not matched to a gene: 2. The CDR3 extends over 13 amino acids. The germline V gene has CDR1 KGHSH and CDR2 LQKENI. Here the CDR3 reads CASSPGDSQPQHF. The CDR3 DNA reads as TGTGCCAGCTCACCCGGGGACAGTCAGCCCCAGCATTTT.

The rearrangement joins TRBV30 to TRBJ2-1; possible D gene TRBD1, 5 bases. With 6 bases removed from V and 1 base from J, the gap between germline ends came to 13 bases. The CDR3 covers 14 residues. The germline V gene has CDR1 GTSNPN and CDR2 SVGIG (reference sequence). CDR3 protein: CACHSRESYNEQFF. CDR3 bases: TGTGCCTGCCATTCCAGGGAATCCTACAATGAGCAGTTCTTC. Based on the CDR3 plus reference TRBV30 and TRBJ2-1, the full variable domain is SQTIHQWPATLVQPVGSPLSLECTVEGTSNPNLYWYRQAAGRGLQLLFYSVGIGQISSEVPQNLSASRPQDRQFILSSKKLLLSDSGFYLCACHSRESYNEQFFGPGTRLTVL.

The chain employs TRBV11-3 and TRBJ2-7, with 7 bases fitting TRBD1. The V and J ends lost 3 bases and 0 bases, in that order; junction bases with no gene match: 5. In germline, CDR1 is SGHNT, CDR2 YENEEA. This CDR3 is 15 amino acids long. CDR3 sequence (DNA): TGTGCCAGCAGCTTGGCAGGGGGTTACTCCTACGAGCAGTACTTC. Translating gives CASSLAGGYSYEQYF.

The chain uses TRBV4-2 and TRBJ1-6; D unresolved. This CDR3 is 15 amino acids long. Germline V gene lookup returns CDR1 LGHNA and CDR2 YNFKEQ. V was trimmed by 0 bases and J by 7 bases, leaving 10 bases between them. CDR3 sequence (DNA): TGTGCCAGCAGCCAAGAGGAAACAGCAAATTCACCCCTCCACTTT. As protein: CASSQEETANSPLHF.

The chain combines TRBV13 with TRBJ2-7, with TRBD1 matching over 8 bases. J lost 1 base, V lost 5 bases, and 4 bases had no gene match. This CDR3 contains 14 residues. The germline V gene has CDR1 PRHDT and CDR2 FYEKMQ (reference sequence). The CDR3: CASSAGQGSYEQYF. The CDR3 DNA reads TGTGCCAGCAGCGCCGGACAGGGATCCTACGAGCAGTACTTC.

This rearrangement joins TRBV2 to TRBJ1-1; D is possibly TRBD1 (6 bases). Between the trimmed V and J ends, which lost 6 bases and 1 base, there was a span of 18 bases. The CDR3 spans 16 residues. CDR1 and CDR2 (germline): SNHLY, FYNNEI. This CDR3 reads CASSGPRGRGNTEAFF. The CDR3 DNA follows: TGTGCCAGCAGCGGGCCTCGGGGCAGGGGGAACACTGAAGCTTTCTTT.